The 8 T cell receptor beta chains below all came from one sample that was sequenced in a study of CD8+CD57+ T cells in acquired aplastic anemia. Researchers used genomic DNA as the template to profile TCR beta VDJ and CDR3. MiXCR, applied by TCRdb to the reads, yields one record per CDR3 protein. The table lists about 180,000 distinct CDR3 sequences, 55% to 65% of them singletons. For sequencing, patients were chosen who had shown expansion of CD8+CD57+ cells by flow cytometry. The sample taken for sequencing was sorted CD4+, CD8+, or CD8+CD57+ T cells (not recorded which) from PBMCs. These TCRs come from a human donor with aplastic anemia.

V usage is TRBV29-1 and J usage is TRBJ1-1, with a possible D match to TRBD1 (5 bases). There are 14 residues in the CDR3. Germline CDR1 is SQVTM and CDR2 is ANQGSEA. Trimming cost V 7 bases and J 1 base, with 16 bases left between them. For the CDR3, the DNA is TGCAGCGCGGACGCGGGACTCCAGAACACTGAAGCTTTCTTT. Residues: CSADAGLQNTEAFF.

The chain employs TRBV7-3 and TRBJ1-2; possibly TRBD1 for D (6 bases). This CDR3 has 15 amino acids. Germline CDR1 and CDR2: SGHTA and FQGTGA. V shed 3 bases and J shed 2 bases, with 13 bases lying between them. The CDR3 reads CASSLVAGGNYGYTF. CDR3 DNA sequence: TGTGCCAGCAGCTTGGTAGCGGGGGGCAACTATGGCTACACCTTC.

The chain has TRBV19 and TRBJ2-2, with 12 bases fitting TRBD2. With V trimmed by 5 bases and J by 4 bases, 5 bases remained unmatched. The CDR3 has 16 amino acids. The V gene's germline CDR1 is LNHDA and CDR2 SQIVND (reference sequence). CDR3 sequence (DNA): TGTGCCAGTAGTCTAGGGACTAGCGGGCCCACCGGGGAGCTGTTTTTT. Its protein is CASSLGTSGPTGELFF.

This clonotype was picked up a small number of times. The gene calls are TRBV2 and TRBJ1-6; D perhaps matches TRBD1 (5 bases). CDR3 length: 14 residues. Germline loops: CDR1 SNHLY, CDR2 FYNNEI. The germline V and J ends were trimmed by 10 bases and 4 bases, with 14 bases remaining between them. In DNA form, the CDR3 reads TGTGCCACCAGGGAGGGGACGTATAATTCACCCCTCCACTTT. It translates to CATREGTYNSPLHF.

J is TRBJ1-1 and V is TRBV7-9; D gene unclear. The V gene lost 2 bases and the J gene lost 3 bases, with 7 bases spanning the gap. Germline V gene sequence: CDR1 SEHNR, CDR2 FQNEAQ (reference sequence). The CDR3 is 13 residues long. The CDR3 coding sequence is TGTGCCAGCAGCTTATCCTTGGACACTGAAGCTTTCTTT. Amino acid sequence: CASSLSLDTEAFF. Full variable domain (outside the CDR3, taken from reference TRBV7-9 and TRBJ1-1): DTGVSQNPRHKITKRGQNVTFRCDPISEHNRLYWYRQTLGQGPEFLTYFQNEAQLEKSRLLSDRFSAERPKGSFSTLEIQRTEQGDSAMYLCASSLSLDTEAFFGQGTRLTVV.

Of note for this clonotype: The junction does not match germline at one end; this may be a read error. V gene TRBV10-3 combines with J gene TRBJ2-1; 10 positions match TRBD2. CDR1 and CDR2 (germline): ENHRY, SYGVKD. The CDR3 loop spans 15 amino acids. CDR3 residues: CASSLIAGGYNEQFF. CDR3 sequence (DNA): TGTGCCAGCAGTTTGATAGCGGGGGGCTACAATGAGCAGTTCTTC.

This clonotype was counted many times. The chain couples TRBV4-1 to TRBJ1-5, with D unresolved. This CDR3 comprises 13 residues. V was clipped by 1 base and J by 4 bases, with 5 bases between them. Germline CDR1 MGHRA, CDR2 YSYEKL. The CDR3 reads CASSQAENQPQHF. As DNA, the CDR3 is TGCGCCAGCAGCCAAGCAGAAAATCAGCCCCAGCATTTT.

A remark on this clonotype: Sequence at one end of the junction differs from germline and may be a read error. The genes are TRBV7-9 and TRBJ2-5, with TRBD2 matching over 11 bases. The CDR3 totals 14 residues. From germline, CDR1 is SEHNR and CDR2 FQNEAQ (reference sequence). CDR3 residues: CAGSSTTSGAAQYF. The CDR3 DNA sequence: TGTGCCGGCAGCTCCACGACTAGCGGGGCCGCCCAGTACTTC.